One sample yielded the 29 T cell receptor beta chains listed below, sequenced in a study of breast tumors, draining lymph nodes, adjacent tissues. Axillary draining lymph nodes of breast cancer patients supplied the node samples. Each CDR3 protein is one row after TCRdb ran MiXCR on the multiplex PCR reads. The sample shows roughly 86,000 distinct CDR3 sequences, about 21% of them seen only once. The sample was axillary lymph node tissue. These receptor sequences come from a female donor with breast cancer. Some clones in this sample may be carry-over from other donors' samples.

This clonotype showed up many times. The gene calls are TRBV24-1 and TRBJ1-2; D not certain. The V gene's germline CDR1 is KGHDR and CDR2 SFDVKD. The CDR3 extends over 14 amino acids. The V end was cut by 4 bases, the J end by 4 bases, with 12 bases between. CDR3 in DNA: TGTGCCACCAGTGACGCGGGCCTAACCTATGGCTACACCTTC. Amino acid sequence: CATSDAGLTYGYTF.

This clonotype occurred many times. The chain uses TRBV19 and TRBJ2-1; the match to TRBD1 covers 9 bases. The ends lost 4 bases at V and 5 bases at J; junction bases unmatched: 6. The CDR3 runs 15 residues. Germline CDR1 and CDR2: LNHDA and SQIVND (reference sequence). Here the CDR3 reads CASSTTGQGNNEQFF. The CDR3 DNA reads TGTGCCAGTAGTACGACCGGACAGGGGAACAATGAGCAGTTCTTC.

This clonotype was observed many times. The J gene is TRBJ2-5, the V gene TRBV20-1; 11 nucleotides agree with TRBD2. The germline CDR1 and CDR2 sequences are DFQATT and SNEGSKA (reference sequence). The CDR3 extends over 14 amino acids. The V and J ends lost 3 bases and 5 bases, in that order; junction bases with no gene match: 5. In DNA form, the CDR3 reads TGCAGTGCTAGCGCGTCTAGCGGGAGGGAGACCCAGTACTTC. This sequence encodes CSASASSGRETQYF.

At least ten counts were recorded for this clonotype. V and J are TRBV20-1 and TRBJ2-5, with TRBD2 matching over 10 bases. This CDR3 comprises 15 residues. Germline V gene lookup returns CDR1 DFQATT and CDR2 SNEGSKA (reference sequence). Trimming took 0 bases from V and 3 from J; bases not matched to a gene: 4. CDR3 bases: TGCAGTGCTAGAGAAAGGACTAGCGGAAAAGAGACCCAGTACTTC. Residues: CSARERTSGKETQYF.

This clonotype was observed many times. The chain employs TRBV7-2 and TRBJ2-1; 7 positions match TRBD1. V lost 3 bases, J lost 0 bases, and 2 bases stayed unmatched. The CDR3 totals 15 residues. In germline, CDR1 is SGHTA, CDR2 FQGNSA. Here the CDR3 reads CASSLDRSSYNEQFF. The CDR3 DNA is TGTGCCAGCAGCTTGGACAGGAGCTCCTACAATGAGCAGTTCTTC.

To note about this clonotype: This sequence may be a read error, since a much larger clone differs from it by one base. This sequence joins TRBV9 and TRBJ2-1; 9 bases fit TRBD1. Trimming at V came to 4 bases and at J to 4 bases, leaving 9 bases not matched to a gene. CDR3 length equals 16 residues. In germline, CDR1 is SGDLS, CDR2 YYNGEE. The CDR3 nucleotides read TGTGCCAGCAGCATAGCCCCGGGACAGGGTTACAATGAGCAGTTCTTC. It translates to CASSIAPGQGYNEQFF. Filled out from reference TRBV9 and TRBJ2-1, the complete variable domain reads DSGVTQTPKHLITATGQRVTLRCSPRSGDLSVYWYQQSLDQGLQFLIQYYNGEERAKGNILERFSAQQFPDLHSELNLSSLELGDSALYFCASSIAPGQGYNEQFFGPGTRLTVL.

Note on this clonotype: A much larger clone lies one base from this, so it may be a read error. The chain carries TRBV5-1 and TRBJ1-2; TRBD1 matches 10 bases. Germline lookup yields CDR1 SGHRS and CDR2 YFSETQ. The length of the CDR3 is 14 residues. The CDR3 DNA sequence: TGCGCCAGCAGCCAGGACAGGGGGGCGAAGGGCTGCACCTTC. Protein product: CASSQDRGAKGCTF.

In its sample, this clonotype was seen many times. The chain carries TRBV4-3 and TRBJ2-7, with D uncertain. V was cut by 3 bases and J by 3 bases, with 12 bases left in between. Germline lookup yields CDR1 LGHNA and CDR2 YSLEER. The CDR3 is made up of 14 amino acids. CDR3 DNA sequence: TGCGCCAGCAGCCATACTGGACGCGGCTACGAGCAGTACTTC. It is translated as CASSHTGRGYEQYF.

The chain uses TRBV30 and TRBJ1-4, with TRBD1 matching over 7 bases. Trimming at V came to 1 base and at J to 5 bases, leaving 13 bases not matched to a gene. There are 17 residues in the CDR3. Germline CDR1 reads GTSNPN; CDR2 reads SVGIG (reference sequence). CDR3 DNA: TGTGCCTGGAGTGCAGGGGGGTTCCTGTCACAAAATGAAAAACTGTTTTTT. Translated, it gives CAWSAGGFLSQNEKLFF.

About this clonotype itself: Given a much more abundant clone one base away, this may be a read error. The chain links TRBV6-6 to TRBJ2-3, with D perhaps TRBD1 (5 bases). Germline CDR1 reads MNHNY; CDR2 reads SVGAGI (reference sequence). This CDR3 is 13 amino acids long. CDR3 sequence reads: CASSYSGADTRYF. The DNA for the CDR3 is TGTGCCAGCAGTTACTCAGGGGCAGATACGCGGTATTTT.

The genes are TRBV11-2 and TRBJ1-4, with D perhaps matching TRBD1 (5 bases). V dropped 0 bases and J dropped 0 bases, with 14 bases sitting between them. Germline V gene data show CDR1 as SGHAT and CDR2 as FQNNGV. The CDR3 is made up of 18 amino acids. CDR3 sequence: CASSLDQWGDPTNEKLFF. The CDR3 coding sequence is TGTGCCAGCAGCTTAGATCAATGGGGGGATCCAACTAATGAAAAACTGTTTTTT.

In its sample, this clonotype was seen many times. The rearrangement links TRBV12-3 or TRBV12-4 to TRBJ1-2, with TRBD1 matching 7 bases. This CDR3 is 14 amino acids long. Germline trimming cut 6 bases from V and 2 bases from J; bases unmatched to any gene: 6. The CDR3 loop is CASSRTDRNYGYTF. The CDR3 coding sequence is TGTGCCAGCAGCAGAACGGACAGGAACTATGGCTACACCTTC.

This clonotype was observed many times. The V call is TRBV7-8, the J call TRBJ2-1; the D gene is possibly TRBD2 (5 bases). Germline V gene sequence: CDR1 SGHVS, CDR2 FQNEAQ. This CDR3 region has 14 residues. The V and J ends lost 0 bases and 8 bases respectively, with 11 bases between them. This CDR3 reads CASSLAGELDEQFF. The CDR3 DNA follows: TGTGCCAGCAGCTTAGCGGGAGAATTAGATGAGCAGTTCTTC.

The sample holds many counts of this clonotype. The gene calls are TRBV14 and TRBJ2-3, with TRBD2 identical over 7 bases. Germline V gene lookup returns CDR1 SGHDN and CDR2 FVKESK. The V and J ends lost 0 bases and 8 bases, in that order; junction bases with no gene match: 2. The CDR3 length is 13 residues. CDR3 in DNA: TGTGCCAGCAGCCAAGATTGGGGGGGTACGCAGTATTTT. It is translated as CASSQDWGGTQYF.

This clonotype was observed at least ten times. For the CDR3, the DNA is TGTGCCACAGGACTAGCTCGAGATACGCAGTATTTT. Its translation: CATGLARDTQYF. The V call is TRBV6-2 or TRBV6-3, the J call TRBJ2-3; 8 bases align to TRBD2. The CDR3 has 12 amino acids. Germline trimming cut 10 bases from V and 5 bases from J; bases unmatched to any gene: 5. Per germline, CDR1 MNHEY and CDR2 SVGEGT.

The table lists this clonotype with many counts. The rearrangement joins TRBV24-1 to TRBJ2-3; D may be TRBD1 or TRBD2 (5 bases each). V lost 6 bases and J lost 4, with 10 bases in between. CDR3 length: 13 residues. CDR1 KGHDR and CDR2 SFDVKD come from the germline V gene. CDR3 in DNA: TGTGCCACCAGTAAAGGGGACCCAGATACGCAGTATTTT. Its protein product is CATSKGDPDTQYF.

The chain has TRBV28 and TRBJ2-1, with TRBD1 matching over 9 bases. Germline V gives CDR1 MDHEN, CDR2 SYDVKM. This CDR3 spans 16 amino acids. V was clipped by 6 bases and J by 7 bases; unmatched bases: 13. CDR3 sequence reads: CASSSPGTGKVNEQFF. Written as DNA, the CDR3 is TGTGCCAGCAGCTCCCCCGGGACAGGGAAGGTTAATGAGCAGTTCTTC.

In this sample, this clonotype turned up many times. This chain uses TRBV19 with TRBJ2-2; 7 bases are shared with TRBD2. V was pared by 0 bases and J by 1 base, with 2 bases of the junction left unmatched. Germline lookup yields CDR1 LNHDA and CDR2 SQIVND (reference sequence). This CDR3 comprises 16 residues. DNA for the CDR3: TGTGCCAGTAGTATAGAGGGCGGGAGGAACACCGGGGAGCTGTTTTTT. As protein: CASSIEGGRNTGELFF.

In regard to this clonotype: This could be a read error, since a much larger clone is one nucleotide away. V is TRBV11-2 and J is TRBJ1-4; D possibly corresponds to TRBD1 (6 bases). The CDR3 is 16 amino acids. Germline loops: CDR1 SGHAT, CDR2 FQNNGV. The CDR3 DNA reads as TGTGCCAGCAGCTTAGCCGGGTGGAAGGAGGGGGAAAAACTGCTTTTT. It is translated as CASSLAGWKEGEKLLF. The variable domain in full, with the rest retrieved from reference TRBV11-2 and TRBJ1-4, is EAGVAQSPRYKIIEKRQSVAFWCNPISGHATLYWYQQILGQGPKLLIQFQNNGVVDDSQLPKDRFSAERLKGVDSTLKIQPAKLEDSAVYLCASSLAGWKEGEKLLFGSGTQLSVL.

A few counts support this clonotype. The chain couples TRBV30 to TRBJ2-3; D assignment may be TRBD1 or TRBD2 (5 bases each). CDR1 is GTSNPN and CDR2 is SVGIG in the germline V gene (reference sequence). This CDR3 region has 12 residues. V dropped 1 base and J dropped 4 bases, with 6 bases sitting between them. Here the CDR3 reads CAWSGGPDTQYF. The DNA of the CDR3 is TGTGCCTGGAGTGGGGGACCAGATACGCAGTATTTT. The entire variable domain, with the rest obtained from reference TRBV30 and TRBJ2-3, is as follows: SQTIHQWPATLVQPVGSPLSLECTVEGTSNPNLYWYRQAAGRGLQLLFYSVGIGQISSEVPQNLSASRPQDRQFILSSKKLLLSDSGFYLCAWSGGPDTQYFGPGTRLTVL.

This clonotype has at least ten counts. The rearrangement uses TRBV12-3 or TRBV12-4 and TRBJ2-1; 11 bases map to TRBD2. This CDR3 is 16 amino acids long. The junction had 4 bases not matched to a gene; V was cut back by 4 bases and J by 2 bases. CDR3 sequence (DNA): TGTGCCAGCAGTTCCCGACTAGCGGGGCCCTACAATGAGCAGTTCTTC. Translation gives CASSSRLAGPYNEQFF.

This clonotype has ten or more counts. The CDR3 region is CASSLGTQQFF. The CDR3 DNA follows: TGTGCCAGCAGCCTCGGGACACAGCAGTTCTTC. The V and J genes are TRBV7-3 and TRBJ2-1, with D perhaps matching TRBD1 (6 bases). Germline CDR1 SGHTA, CDR2 FQGTGA. The CDR3 loop spans 11 amino acids. V was clipped by 5 bases and J by 11 bases, with 10 bases between them.

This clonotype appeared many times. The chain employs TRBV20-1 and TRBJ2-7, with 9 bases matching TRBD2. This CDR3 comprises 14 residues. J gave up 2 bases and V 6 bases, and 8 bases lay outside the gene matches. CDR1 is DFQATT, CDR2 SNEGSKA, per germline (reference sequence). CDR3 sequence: CSASPTSGAYEQYF. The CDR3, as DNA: TGCAGTGCCTCCCCGACTAGCGGAGCCTACGAGCAGTACTTC.

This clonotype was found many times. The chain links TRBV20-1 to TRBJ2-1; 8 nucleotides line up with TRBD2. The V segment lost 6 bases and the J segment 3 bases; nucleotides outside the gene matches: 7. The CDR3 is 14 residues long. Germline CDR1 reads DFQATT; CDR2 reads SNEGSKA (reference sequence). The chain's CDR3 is CSAPSGGSYNEQFF. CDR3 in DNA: TGCAGTGCCCCAAGCGGGGGTAGCTACAATGAGCAGTTCTTC.

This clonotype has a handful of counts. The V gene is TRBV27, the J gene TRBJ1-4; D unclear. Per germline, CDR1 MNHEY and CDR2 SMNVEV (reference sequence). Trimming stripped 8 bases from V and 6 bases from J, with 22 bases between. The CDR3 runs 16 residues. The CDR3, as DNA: TGTGCCAGCGTCACCCCCTTAAAAGGGCAACATGAAAAACTGTTTTTT. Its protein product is CASVTPLKGQHEKLFF.

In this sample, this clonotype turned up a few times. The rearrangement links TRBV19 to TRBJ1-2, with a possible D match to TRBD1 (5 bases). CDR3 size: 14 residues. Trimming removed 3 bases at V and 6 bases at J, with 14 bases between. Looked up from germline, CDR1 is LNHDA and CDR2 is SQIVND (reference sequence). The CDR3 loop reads CASSIRTPGDGYTF. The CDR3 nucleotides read TGTGCCAGTAGTATCAGGACACCAGGCGATGGCTACACCTTC.

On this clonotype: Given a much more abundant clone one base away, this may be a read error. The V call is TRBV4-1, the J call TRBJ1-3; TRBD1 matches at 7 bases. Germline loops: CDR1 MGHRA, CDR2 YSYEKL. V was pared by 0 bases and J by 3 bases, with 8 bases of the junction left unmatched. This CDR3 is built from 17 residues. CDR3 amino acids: CASSQESETGLGNTIYF. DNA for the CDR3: TGCGCCAGCAGCCAAGAGTCCGAGACAGGGCTTGGAAACACCATATATTTT.

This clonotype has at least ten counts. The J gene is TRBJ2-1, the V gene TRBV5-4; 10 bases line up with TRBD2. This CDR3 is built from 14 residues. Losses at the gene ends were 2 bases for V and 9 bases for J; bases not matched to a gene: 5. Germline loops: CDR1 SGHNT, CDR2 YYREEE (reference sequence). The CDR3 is CASSFSGRSGEQFF. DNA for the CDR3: TGTGCCAGCAGCTTTAGCGGGAGGAGTGGTGAGCAGTTCTTC.

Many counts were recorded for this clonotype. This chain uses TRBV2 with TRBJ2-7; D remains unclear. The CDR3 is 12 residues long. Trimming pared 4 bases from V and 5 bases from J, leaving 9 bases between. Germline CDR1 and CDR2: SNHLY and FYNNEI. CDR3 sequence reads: CASSVLNDEQYF. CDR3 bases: TGTGCCAGCAGTGTCTTGAACGACGAGCAGTACTTC.